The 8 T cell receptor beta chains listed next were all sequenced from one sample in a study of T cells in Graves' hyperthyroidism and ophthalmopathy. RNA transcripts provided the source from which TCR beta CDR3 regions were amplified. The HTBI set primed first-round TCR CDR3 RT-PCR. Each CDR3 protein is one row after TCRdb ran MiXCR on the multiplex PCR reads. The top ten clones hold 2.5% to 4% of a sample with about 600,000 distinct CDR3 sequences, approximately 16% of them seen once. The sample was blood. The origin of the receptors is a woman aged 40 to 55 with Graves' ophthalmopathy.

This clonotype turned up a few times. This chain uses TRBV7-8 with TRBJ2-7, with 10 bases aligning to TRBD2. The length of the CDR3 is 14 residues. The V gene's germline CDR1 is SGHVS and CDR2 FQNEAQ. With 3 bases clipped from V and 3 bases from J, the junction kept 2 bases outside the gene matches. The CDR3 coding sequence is TGTGCCAGCAGCTTCAGGACTAGCGGCTACGAGCAGTACTTC. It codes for CASSFRTSGYEQYF.

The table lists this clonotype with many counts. Written as DNA, the CDR3 is TGTGCCAGCAGTGGCGGGGTTAAAACAGATACGCAGTATTTT. Translating gives CASSGGVKTDTQYF. This chain connects TRBV6-2 or TRBV6-3 to TRBJ2-3; weak D call: TRBD2 (6 bases). The CDR3 has 14 amino acids. Between the trimmed V and J ends, which lost 5 bases and 3 bases, there was a span of 12 bases. CDR1 and CDR2 from the germline V gene are MNHEY and SVGEGT.

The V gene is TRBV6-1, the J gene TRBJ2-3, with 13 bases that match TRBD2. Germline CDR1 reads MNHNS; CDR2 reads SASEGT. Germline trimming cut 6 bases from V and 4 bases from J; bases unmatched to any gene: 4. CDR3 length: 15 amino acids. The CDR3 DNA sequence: TGTGCCAGCAGGGGACTAGCGGGAAGATCAGATACGCAGTATTTT. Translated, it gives CASRGLAGRSDTQYF.

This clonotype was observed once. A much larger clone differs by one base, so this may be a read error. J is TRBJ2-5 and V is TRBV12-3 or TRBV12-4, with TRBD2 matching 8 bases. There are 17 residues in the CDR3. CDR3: CVSSPSGGPLAQETQYF. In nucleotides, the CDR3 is TGTGTCAGCAGTCCCTCGGGGGGGCCCCTCGCCCAAGAGACCCAGTACTTC.

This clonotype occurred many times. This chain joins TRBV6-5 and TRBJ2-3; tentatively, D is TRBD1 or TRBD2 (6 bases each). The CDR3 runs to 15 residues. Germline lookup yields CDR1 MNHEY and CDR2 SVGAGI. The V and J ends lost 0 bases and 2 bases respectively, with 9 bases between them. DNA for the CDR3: TGTGCCAGCAGTTACTCAGGGGGGTCCACAGATACGCAGTATTTT. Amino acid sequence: CASSYSGGSTDTQYF.

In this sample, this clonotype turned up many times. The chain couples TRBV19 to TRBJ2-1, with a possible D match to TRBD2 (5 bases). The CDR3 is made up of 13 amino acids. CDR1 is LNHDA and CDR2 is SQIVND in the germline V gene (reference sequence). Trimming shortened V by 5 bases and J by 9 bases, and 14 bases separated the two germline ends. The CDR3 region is CASSARAAGEQFF. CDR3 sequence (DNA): TGTGCCAGTAGTGCCCGGGCGGCGGGTGAGCAGTTCTTC.

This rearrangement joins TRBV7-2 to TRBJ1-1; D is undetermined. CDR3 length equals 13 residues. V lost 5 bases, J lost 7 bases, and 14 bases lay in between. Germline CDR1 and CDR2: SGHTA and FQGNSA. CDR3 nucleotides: TGTGCCAGCAGCCCCGAGGGTGCAGGTGAAGCTTTCTTT. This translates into CASSPEGAGEAFF.

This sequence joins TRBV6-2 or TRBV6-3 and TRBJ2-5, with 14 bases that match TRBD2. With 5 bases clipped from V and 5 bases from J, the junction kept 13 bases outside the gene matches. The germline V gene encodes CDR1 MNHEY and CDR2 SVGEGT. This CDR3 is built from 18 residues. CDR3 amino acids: CASSATSGGAWLGETQYF. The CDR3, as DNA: TGTGCCAGCAGTGCGACTAGCGGGGGGGCCTGGTTAGGGGAGACCCAGTACTTC.